The subject of this entry is one T cell receptor beta chain. Profiling relied on immunoSEQ multiplex PCR, and the TCRdb table lists in-frame clones only, not all of them. Of some 20,000 clones listed, just over 85% are singletons. The germline CDR1 and CDR2 sequences are SEHNR and FQNEAQ (reference sequence). CDR3 size: 15 residues. The J segment lost 2 bases and the V segment lost 5 bases, leaving 9 bases of the junction unmatched. The sample belongs to a study of PD-L1 blockade in urothelial cancer. Study details: Patients began atezolizumab, 1,200 mg intravenously every 3 weeks, in the mid-2010s. Blood analysis was done at 3 weeks (second dose) and 6 weeks after treatment began.

This TCR was sampled from a man aged 45-60 years with urothelial cancer. Sample: PBMCs, taken around atezolizumab (anti-PD-L1) treatment. V usage is TRBV7-9 and J usage is TRBJ2-7, with 7 bases aligning to TRBD2. CDR3 DNA sequence: TGTGCCAGCAGCCATCGGACTAGTTCGACCTACGAGCAGTACTTC. Encoded protein: CASSHRTSSTYEQYF.